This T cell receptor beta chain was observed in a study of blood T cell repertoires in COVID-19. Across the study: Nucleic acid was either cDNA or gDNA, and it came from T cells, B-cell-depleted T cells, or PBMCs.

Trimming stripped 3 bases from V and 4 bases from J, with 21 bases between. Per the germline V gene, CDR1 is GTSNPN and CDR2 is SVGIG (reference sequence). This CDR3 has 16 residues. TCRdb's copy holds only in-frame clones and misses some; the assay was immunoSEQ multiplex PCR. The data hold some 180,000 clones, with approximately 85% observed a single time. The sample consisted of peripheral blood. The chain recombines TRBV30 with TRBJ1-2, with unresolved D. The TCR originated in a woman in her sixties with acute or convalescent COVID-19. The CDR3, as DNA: TGTGCCTGGAGGGGAGGTTGGCGCGGACCTGGCTATGGCTACACCTTC. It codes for CAWRGGWRGPGYGYTF.